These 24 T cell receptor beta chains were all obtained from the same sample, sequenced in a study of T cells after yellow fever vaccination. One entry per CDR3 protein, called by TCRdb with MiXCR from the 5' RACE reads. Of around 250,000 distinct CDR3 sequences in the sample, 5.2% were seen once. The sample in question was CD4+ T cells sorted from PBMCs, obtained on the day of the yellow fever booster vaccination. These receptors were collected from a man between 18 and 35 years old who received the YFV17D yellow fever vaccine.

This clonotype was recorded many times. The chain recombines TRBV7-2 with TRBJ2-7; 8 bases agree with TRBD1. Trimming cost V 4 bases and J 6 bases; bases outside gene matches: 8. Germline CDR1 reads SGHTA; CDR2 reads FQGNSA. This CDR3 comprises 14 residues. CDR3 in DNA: TGTGCCAGCAGCTCCGACAGGGGCGGCCGCGAGCAGTACTTC. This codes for CASSSDRGGREQYF.

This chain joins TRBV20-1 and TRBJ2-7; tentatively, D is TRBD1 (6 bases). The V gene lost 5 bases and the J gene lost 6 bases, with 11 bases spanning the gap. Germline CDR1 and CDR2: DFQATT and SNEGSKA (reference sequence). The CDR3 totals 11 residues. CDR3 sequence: CSALGGIEQYF. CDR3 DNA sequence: TGCAGTGCTCTAGGGGGAATCGAGCAGTACTTC.

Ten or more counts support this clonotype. CDR3 sequence: CASSLVLGGALFF. Here the CDR3 DNA reads TGTGCCAGCAGCTTAGTCTTGGGGGGTGCACTGTTTTTT. The genes are TRBV7-6 and TRBJ1-4, with D maybe TRBD1 (5 bases). This CDR3 contains 13 residues. The V gene's germline CDR1 is SGHVS and CDR2 FNYEAQ. Trimming shortened V by 1 base and J by 13 bases, and 13 bases separated the two germline ends.

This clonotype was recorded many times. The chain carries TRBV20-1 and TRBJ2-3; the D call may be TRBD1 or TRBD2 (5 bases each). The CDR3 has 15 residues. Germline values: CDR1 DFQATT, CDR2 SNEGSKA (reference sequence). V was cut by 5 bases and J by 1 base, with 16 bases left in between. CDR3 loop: CSAAGRLGGTDTQYF. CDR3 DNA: TGCAGTGCTGCGGGTCGGCTAGGGGGCACAGATACGCAGTATTTT.

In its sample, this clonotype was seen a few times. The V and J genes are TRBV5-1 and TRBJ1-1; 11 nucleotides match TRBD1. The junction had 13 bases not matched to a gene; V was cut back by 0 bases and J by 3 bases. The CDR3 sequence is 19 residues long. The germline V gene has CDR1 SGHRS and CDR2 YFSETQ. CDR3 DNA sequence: TGCGCCAGCAGCTTGGTTTTGCCCATGGGACAGGGGGTCGACACTGAAGCTTTCTTT. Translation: CASSLVLPMGQGVDTEAFF.

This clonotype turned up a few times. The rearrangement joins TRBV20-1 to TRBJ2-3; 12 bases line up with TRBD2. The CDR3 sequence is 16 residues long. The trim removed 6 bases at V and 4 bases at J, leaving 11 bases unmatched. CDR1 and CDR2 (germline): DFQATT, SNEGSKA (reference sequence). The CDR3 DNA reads TGCAGTGCCCCAAGAGCTAGCGGGGGGGCCCCAGATACGCAGTATTTT. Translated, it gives CSAPRASGGAPDTQYF.

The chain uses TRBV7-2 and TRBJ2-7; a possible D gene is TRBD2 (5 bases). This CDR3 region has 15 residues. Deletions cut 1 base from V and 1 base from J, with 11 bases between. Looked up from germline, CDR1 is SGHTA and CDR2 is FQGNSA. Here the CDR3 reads CASSLGGSGSYEQYF. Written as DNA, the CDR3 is TGTGCCAGCAGCTTAGGTGGCAGCGGATCCTACGAGCAGTACTTC. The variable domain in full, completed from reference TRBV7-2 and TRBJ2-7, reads GAGVSQSPSNKVTEKGKDVELRCDPISGHTALYWYRQSLGQGLEFLIYFQGNSAPDKSGLPSDRFSAERTGGSVSTLTIQRTQQEDSAVYLCASSLGGSGSYEQYFGPGTRLTVT.

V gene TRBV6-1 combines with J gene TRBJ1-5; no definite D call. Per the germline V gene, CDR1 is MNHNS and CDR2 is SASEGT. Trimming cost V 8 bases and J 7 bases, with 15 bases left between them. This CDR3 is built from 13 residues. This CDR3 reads CASLVRPGQPQHF. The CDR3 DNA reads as TGTGCCAGCCTCGTTAGACCCGGGCAGCCCCAGCATTTT.

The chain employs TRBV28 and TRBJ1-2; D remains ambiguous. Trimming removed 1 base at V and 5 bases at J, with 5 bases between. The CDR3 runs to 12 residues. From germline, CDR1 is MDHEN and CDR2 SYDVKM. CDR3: CASSLSEYGYTF. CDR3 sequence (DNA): TGTGCCAGCAGTTTATCGGAGTATGGCTACACCTTC.

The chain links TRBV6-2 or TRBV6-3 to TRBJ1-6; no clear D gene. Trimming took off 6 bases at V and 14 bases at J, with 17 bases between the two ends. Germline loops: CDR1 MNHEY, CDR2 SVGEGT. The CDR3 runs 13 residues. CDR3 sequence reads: CASSPGRARTLHF. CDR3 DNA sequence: TGTGCCAGCAGCCCCGGTAGGGCAAGAACCCTCCACTTT.

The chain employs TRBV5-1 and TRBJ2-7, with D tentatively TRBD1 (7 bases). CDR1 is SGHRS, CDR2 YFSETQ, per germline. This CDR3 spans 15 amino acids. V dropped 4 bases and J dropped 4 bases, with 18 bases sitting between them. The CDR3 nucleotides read TGCGCCAGCAGCCGTTCAGCGACAGGGACTTACGAGCAGTACTTC. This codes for CASSRSATGTYEQYF.

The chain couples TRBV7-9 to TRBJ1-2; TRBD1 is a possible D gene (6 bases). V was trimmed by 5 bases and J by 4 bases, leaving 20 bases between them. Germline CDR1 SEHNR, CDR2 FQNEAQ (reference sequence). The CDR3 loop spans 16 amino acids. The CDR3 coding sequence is TGTGCCAGCAGCCTCCTCCGGGACACCAACTTCTATGGCTACACCTTC. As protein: CASSLLRDTNFYGYTF. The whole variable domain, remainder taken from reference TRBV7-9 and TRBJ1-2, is DTGVSQNPRHKITKRGQNVTFRCDPISEHNRLYWYRQTLGQGPEFLTYFQNEAQLEKSRLLSDRFSAERPKGSFSTLEIQRTEQGDSAMYLCASSLLRDTNFYGYTFGSGTRLTVV.

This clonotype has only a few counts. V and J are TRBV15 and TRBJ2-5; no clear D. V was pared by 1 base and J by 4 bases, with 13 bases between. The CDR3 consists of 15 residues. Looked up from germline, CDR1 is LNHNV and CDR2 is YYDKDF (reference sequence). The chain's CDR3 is CATSRVPGWGETQYF. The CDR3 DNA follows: TGTGCCACCAGCAGAGTTCCAGGATGGGGAGAGACCCAGTACTTC.

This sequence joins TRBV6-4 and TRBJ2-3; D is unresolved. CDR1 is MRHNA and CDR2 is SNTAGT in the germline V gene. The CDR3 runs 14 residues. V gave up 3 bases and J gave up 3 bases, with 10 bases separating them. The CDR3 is CASSEQEGTDTQYF. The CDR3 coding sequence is TGTGCCAGCAGTGAGCAGGAAGGGACAGATACGCAGTATTTT.

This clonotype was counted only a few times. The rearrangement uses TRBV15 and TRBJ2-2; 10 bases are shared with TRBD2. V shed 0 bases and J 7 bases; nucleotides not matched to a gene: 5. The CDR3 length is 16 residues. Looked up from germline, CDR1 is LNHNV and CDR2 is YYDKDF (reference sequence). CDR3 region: CATSRDLAGAGGELFF. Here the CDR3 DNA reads TGTGCCACCAGCAGAGACCTAGCGGGGGCCGGCGGGGAGCTGTTTTTT.

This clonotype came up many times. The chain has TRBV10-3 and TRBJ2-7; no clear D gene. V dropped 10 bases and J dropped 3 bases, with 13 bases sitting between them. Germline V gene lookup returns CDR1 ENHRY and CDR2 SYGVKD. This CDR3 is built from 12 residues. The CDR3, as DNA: TGTGCCACCGGACCCTCAGGCTACGAGCAGTACTTC. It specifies CATGPSGYEQYF.

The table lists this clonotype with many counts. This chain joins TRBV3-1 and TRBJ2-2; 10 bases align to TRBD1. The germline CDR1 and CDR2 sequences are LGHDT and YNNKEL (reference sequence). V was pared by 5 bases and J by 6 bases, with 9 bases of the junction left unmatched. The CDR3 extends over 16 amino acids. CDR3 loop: CASSSWTGGSAGELFF. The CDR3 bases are TGTGCCAGCAGCTCTTGGACAGGGGGTTCGGCCGGGGAGCTGTTTTTT.

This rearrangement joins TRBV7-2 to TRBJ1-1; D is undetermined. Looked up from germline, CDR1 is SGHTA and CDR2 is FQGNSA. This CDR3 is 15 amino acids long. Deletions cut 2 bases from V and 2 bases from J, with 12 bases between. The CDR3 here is CASSLNRNGNTEAFF. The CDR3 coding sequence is TGTGCCAGCAGCTTAAATAGAAACGGTAACACTGAAGCTTTCTTT.

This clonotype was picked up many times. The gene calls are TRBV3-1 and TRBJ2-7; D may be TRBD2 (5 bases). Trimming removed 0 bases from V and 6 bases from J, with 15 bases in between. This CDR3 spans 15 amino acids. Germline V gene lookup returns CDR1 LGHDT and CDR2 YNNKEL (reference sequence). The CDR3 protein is CASSQDEGFLAEQYF. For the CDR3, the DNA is TGTGCCAGCAGCCAAGACGAGGGTTTCCTCGCCGAGCAGTACTTC.

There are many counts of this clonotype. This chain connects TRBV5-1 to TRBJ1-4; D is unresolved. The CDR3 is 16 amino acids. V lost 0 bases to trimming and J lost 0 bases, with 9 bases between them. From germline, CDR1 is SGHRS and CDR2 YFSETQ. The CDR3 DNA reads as TGCGCCAGCAGCTTGGTTGGCAGCACAACTAATGAAAAACTGTTTTTT. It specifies CASSLVGSTTNEKLFF.

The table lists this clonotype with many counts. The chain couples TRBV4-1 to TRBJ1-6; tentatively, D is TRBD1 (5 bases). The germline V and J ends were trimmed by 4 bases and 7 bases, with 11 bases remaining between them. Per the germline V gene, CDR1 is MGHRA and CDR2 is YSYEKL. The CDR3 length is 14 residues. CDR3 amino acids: CASSLGTDNSPLHF. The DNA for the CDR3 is TGCGCCAGCAGCCTCGGGACGGACAATTCACCCCTCCACTTT.

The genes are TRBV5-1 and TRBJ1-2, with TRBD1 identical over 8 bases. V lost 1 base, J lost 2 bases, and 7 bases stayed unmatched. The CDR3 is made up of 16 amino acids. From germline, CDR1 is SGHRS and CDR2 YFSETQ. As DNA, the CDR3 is TGCGCCAGCAGCTTGAATGCAGGGGGCTTAAACTATGGCTACACCTTC. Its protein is CASSLNAGGLNYGYTF.

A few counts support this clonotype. The CDR3 here is CASSILQLLNTEAFF. The CDR3 DNA is TGTGCCAGCAGCATCTTACAGCTCCTGAACACTGAAGCTTTCTTT. The V and J genes are TRBV11-2 and TRBJ1-1; D unresolved. Trimming removed 5 bases at V and 0 bases at J, with 13 bases between. CDR3 length equals 15 residues. Germline CDR1 is SGHAT and CDR2 is FQNNGV.

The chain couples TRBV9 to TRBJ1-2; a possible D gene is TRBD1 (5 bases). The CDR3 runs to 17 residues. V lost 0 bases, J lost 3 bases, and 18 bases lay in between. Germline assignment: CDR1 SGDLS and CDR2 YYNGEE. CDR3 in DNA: TGTGCCAGCAGCGTAGGGTCGAGTTTCGCAGGGTACTATGGCTACACCTTC. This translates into CASSVGSSFAGYYGYTF. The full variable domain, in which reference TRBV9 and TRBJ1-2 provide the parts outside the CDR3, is DSGVTQTPKHLITATGQRVTLRCSPRSGDLSVYWYQQSLDQGLQFLIQYYNGEERAKGNILERFSAQQFPDLHSELNLSSLELGDSALYFCASSVGSSFAGYYGYTFGSGTRLTVV.